The clone carrying this T cell receptor beta chain was seen ten or more times. Between about 18 and 33 mg of unsorted bulk tissue served as the source from which RNA and DNA were co-extracted. These data belong to a study of tumor-infiltrating lymphocytes in primary liver carcinoma. Making TCR beta cDNA involved 400 to 600 ng total RNA and a constant-region primer. Construction of TCR beta libraries relied on three successive nested multiplex PCR rounds employing slightly modified ARM-PCR. Running 10 cycles apiece, the first two PCR rounds relied on TRBV1-TRBV30 forward primers together with a C-beta reverse primer. TCRdb re-called the multiplex PCR reads with MiXCR, one entry per CDR3 protein. The sample contains 95,000 to 150,000 distinct CDR3 sequences, 55% to 75% of which appear only once. This CDR3 is built from 16 residues. The V gene's germline CDR1 is SGHKS and CDR2 YYEKEE (reference sequence). J was trimmed by 3 bases and V by 4 bases; bases with no gene match: 10.

This clonotype originated in an older woman with primary liver carcinoma and hepatitis B virus infection. V gene TRBV5-5 combines with J gene TRBJ1-5, with TRBD1 identical over 7 bases. Sequenced input: liver tumor tissue from sampling region 1. The subset here: tumor region T1, superior pole. The CDR3 loop reads CASSPTGTANNQPQHF. As DNA, the CDR3 is TGTGCCAGCAGCCCAACCGGGACAGCCAACAATCAGCCCCAGCATTTT.